Below are 9 T cell receptor beta chains sequenced from a single sample in a study of human T cells and chemical hapten exposure. MiXCR was run by TCRdb on the RACE reads, yielding one entry per CDR3 protein. This sample has 85,000 to 100,000 distinct CDR3 sequences, with about 10% found just once. Time point given: patch test 2, 6 weeks after DPC sensitization. Treatment: therapeutic diphenylcyclopropenone sensitization with weekly scalp DPC. The sample in question was whole blood, obtained in connection with sensitization to the hapten diphenylcyclopropenone (DPC). The receptors originated from a man aged 35-49 years with alopecia areata. Some clones in this sample may be carry-over from other donors' samples.

This clonotype was found a few times. The CDR3 coding sequence is TGCAGTGCTAGAGCCTCATTTGGCGGGGGCTATAGCAATCAGCCCCAGCATTTT. It encodes CSARASFGGGYSNQPQHF. The chain links TRBV20-1 to TRBJ1-5, with D maybe TRBD1 (6 bases). The CDR3 sequence is 18 residues long. The germline V gene encodes CDR1 DFQATT and CDR2 SNEGSKA (reference sequence). V was trimmed by 1 base and J by 0 bases, leaving 19 bases between them.

This clonotype was seen a few times. The gene calls are TRBV29-1 and TRBJ2-2, with 7 bases matching TRBD1. The CDR3 contains 15 residues. CDR1 is SQVTM, CDR2 ANQGSEA, per germline. V was clipped by 5 bases and J by 3 bases; unmatched bases: 9. CDR3 bases: TGCAGCGTTCCTTTGGGAACAGGGGACACCGGGGAGCTGTTTTTT. It is translated as CSVPLGTGDTGELFF.

This clonotype has more than one count but fewer than ten. The chain has TRBV19 and TRBJ2-3; D may match TRBD1 or TRBD2 (5 bases each). This CDR3 contains 16 residues. Germline loops: CDR1 LNHDA, CDR2 SQIVND (reference sequence). The V end was cut by 6 bases, the J end by 4 bases, with 20 bases between. The CDR3 nucleotides read TGTGCCAGTAGAAGGAGCGCGATGGGGGTCGCAGATACGCAGTATTTT. Residues: CASRRSAMGVADTQYF.

V usage is TRBV5-6 and J usage is TRBJ2-1; the match to TRBD2 covers 15 bases. The CDR3 length is 17 residues. The V segment lost 4 bases and the J segment 3 bases; nucleotides outside the gene matches: 5. The germline V gene encodes CDR1 SGHDT and CDR2 YYEEEE. Here the CDR3 DNA reads TGTGCCAGCAGCGGGACTAGCGGGAGGAGCGTCTACAATGAGCAGTTCTTC. Amino acids: CASSGTSGRSVYNEQFF.

In this sample, this clonotype turned up many times. V usage is TRBV6-2 or TRBV6-3 and J usage is TRBJ1-1; D is ambiguous. CDR3 length: 13 amino acids. CDR1 is MNHEY and CDR2 is SVGEGT in the germline V gene. V lost 7 bases to trimming and J lost 5 bases, with 14 bases between them. The CDR3: CASIGRTLTEAFF. CDR3 nucleotide sequence: TGTGCCAGCATTGGGAGGACTCTAACTGAAGCTTTCTTT.

This clonotype has a handful of counts. The rearrangement joins TRBV3-1 to TRBJ2-2; D not certain. Trimming stripped 3 bases from V and 1 base from J, with 9 bases between. Germline-derived CDR1 and CDR2 are LGHDT and YNNKEL (reference sequence). The length of the CDR3 is 15 residues. The CDR3 here is CASSHGKGNTGELFF. The CDR3, as DNA: TGTGCCAGCAGCCATGGAAAGGGGAACACCGGGGAGCTGTTTTTT.

The CDR3 spells CASSAPSTDTQYF. In nucleotides, the CDR3 is TGTGCCAGCAGTGCGCCTAGCACAGATACGCAGTATTTT. V gene TRBV7-2 combines with J gene TRBJ2-3; D remains unclear. V gave up 6 bases and J gave up 0 bases, with 7 bases separating them. The CDR3 spans 13 residues. Germline V gene data show CDR1 as SGHTA and CDR2 as FQGNSA.

This clonotype was seen a few times. The chain carries TRBV25-1 and TRBJ2-5; D perhaps matches TRBD2 (6 bases). Trimming removed 6 bases from V and 3 bases from J, with 17 bases in between. The V gene's germline CDR1 is MGHDK and CDR2 SYGVNS. The CDR3 extends over 15 amino acids. CDR3 sequence (DNA): TGTGCCAGCAGCTTACCGGGGACTGCGAAAGAGACCCAGTACTTC. As protein: CASSLPGTAKETQYF.

The V and J genes are TRBV18 and TRBJ1-1, with TRBD1 identical over 9 bases. The CDR3 has 15 residues. CDR1 KGHSH and CDR2 LQKENI come from the germline V gene. Trimming took 3 bases from V and 3 from J; bases not matched to a gene: 5. The CDR3 DNA sequence: TGTGCCAGCTCACCCGGGACAGGGTTGGACACTGAAGCTTTCTTT. This encodes CASSPGTGLDTEAFF.